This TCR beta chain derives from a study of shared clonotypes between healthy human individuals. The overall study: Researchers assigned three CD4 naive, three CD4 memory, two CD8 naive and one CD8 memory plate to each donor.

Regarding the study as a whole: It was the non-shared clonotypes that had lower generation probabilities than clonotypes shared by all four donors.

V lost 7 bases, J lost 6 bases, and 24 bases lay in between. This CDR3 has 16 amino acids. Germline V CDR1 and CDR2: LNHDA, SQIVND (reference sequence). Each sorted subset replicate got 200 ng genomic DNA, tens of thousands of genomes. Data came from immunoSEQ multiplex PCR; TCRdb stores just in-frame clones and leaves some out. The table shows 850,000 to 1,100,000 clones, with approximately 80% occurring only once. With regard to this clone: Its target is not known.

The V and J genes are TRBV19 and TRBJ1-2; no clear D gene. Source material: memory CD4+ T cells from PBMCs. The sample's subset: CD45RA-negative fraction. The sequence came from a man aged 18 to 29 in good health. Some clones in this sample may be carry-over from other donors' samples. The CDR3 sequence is CASNPLGRGPSHGYTF. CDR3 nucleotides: TGTGCCAGTAACCCCCTCGGGAGAGGGCCAAGCCATGGCTACACCTTC. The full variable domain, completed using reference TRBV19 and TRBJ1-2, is DGGITQSPKYLFRKEGQNVTLSCEQNLNHDAMYWYRQDPGQGLRLIYYSQIVNDFQKGDIAEGYSVSREKKESFPLTVTSAQKNPTAFYLCASNPLGRGPSHGYTFGSGTRLTVV.